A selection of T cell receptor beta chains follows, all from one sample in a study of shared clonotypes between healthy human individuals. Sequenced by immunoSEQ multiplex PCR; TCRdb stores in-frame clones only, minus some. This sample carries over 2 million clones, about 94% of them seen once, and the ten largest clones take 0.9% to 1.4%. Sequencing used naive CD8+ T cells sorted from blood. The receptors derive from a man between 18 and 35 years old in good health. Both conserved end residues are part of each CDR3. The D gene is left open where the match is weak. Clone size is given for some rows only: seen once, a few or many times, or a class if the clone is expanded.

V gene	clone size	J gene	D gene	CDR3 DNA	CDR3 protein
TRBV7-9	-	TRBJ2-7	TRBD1	TGTGCCAGCAGCCAGACGACAGGGTTTCACGAGCAGTACTTC	CASSQTTGFHEQYF
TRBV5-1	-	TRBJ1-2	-	TGCGCCAGCAGCTTGGTTGGGGGGCGCAAGTTGGATGGCTACACCTTC	CASSLVGGRKLDGYTF
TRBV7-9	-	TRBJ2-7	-	TGTGCCAGCACCCTAACTGCAGGGAGGGAGCAGTACTTC	CASTLTAGREQYF
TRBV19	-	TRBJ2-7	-	TGTGCCAGTACCACCGTGTTTGGGGACCCGATACTTTCCTACGAGCAGTACTTC	CASTTVFGDPILSYEQYF
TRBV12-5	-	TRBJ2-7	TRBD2	TGTGCTAGTGGTCCTGGGGGGGGAAGCTCCTACGAGCAGTACTTC	CASGPGGGSSYEQYF
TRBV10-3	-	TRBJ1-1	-	TGTGCCATCAGTGACGTGCAGAATACTGAAGCTTTCTTT	CAISDVQNTEAFF
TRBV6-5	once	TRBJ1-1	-	TGTGCCAGCAGTTACTCGAAACTCATGAACACTGAAGCTTTCTTT	CASSYSKLMNTEAFF
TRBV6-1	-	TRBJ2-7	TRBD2	TGTGCCAGCGGCTTTAGCGGGGGCTACGAGCAGTACTTC	CASGFSGGYEQYF
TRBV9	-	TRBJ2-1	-	TGTGCCAGCAGCCCGGAGGGCCTGAATGAGCAGTTCTTC	CASSPEGLNEQFF
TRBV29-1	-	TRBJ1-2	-	TGCAGCGTTGAAGTCCTGGCCCGCCGCCCAAAAGGCTACACCTTC	CSVEVLARRPKGYTF
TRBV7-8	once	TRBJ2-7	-	TGTGCCAGCAGCTTTTACTGGCCGGGACACGAGCAGTACTTC	CASSFYWPGHEQYF
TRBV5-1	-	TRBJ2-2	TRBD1	TGCGCCAGCAGCCCGGGACAGCAATACACCGGGGAGCTGTTTTTT	CASSPGQQYTGELFF
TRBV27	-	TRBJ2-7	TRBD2	TGTGCCAGCAGTATACTAGCGGAGAGCTCCTACGAGCAGTACTTC	CASSILAESSYEQYF
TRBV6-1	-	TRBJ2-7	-	TGTGCCAGCAGTGTCCCGCGGGGCAGAACCTACGAGCAGTACTTC	CASSVPRGRTYEQYF
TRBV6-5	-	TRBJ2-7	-	TGTGCCAGCAGTTACTCGGGGGGAGAGGTTTCCTACGAGCAGTACTTC	CASSYSGGEVSYEQYF
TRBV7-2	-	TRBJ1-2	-	TGTGCCAGCAGCTTGAACCGAGATGGCTACACCTTC	CASSLNRDGYTF
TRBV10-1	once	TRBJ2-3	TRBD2	TGCGCCAGCAGTGGTCAGCGGGGGACCACAGATACGCAGTATTTT	CASSGQRGTTDTQYF
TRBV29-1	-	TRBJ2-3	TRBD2	TGCAGCGTTGAGACGGGACTAGCTACAGATACGCAGTATTTT	CSVETGLATDTQYF
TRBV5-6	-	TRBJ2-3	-	TGTGCCAGCAGAGGGGTGAGGGCAGATACGCAGTATTTT	CASRGVRADTQYF
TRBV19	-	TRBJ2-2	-	TGTGCCAGTAGCCAACACTGGAACACCGGGGAGCTGTTTTTT	CASSQHWNTGELFF
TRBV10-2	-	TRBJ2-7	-	TGCGCCAGCGGGGAGAGGTACGAGCAGTACTTC	CASGERYEQYF
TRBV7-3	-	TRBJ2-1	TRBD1	TGTGCCAGCAGCATGGGACAACAGGGGAATGAGCAGTTCTTC	CASSMGQQGNEQFF
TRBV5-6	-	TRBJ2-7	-	TGTGCCAGCAGCTTGCTCACAGGCCTAGCTTCCTACGAGCAGTACTTC	CASSLLTGLASYEQYF
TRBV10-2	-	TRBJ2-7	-	TGCGCCAGTCTTTATTCGGGACCAGGCTACGAGCAGTACTTC	CASLYSGPGYEQYF
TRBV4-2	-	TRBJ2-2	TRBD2	TGTGCCAGCAGCCCATTAGCGGGGCCGAACACCGGGGAGCTGTTTTTT	CASSPLAGPNTGELFF
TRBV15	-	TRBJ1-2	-	TGTGCCACCAGCAGAGATTCGGGGAGGGATGGCTACACCTTC	CATSRDSGRDGYTF
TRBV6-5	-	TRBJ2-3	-	TGTGCCAGCAGTTACGAAGTGGCAGATACGCAGTATTTT	CASSYEVADTQYF
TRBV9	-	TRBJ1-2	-	TGTGCCAGCAGCGTATTAGGGGACTCGCCCTATGGCTACACCTTC	CASSVLGDSPYGYTF
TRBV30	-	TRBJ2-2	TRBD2	TGTGCCTGGAGTGGCCCGGGGGGGCCGGTCCAGAACACCGGGGAGCTGTTTTTT	CAWSGPGGPVQNTGELFF
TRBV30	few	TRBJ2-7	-	TGTGCCTGGAGTGTAGGGTACGAGCAGTACTTC	CAWSVGYEQYF
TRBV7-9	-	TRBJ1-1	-	TGTGCCAGCAGCTTAGCCGCTGGGATTATGACTGAAGCTTTCTTT	CASSLAAGIMTEAFF
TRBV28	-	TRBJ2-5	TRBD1	TGTGCCAGCAGAGCTATCCGGGACAGACAAGAGACCCAGTACTTC	CASRAIRDRQETQYF
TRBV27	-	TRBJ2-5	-	TGTGCCAGCTCACAGCAGGGGTCTGGGTTGGAGACCCAGTACTTC	CASSQQGSGLETQYF
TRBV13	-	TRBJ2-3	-	TGTGCCAGCACCCTGGTGAATACGCAGTATTTT	CASTLVNTQYF